This T cell receptor (beta chain) was identified in a study of blood T cells in healthy people across ages. Germline assignment: CDR1 SQVTM and CDR2 ANQGSEA. This CDR3 region has 11 residues. With a J-beta primer mix and a sample-barcoded 5' primer, a second PCR ran 7 to 11 cycles. TCRdb reanalysed the 5' RACE reads using MiXCR and keeps one entry per CDR3 protein. The sample carries about 1.8 million distinct CDR3 sequences, less than 50% recorded once. The TCR was taken from a woman aged 40 to 50 in good health. The sequenced sample was blood. This chain links TRBV29-1 with TRBJ2-5; the D gene is possibly TRBD1 (5 bases). In nucleotides, the CDR3 is TGCGGCGCTGAGTGGGGCGAGACCCAGTACTTC. Protein: CGAEWGETQYF.